A single sample is the source of the 32 T cell receptor beta chains below, sequenced in a study of breast tumors, draining lymph nodes, adjacent tissues. TCRdb itself ran the multiplex PCR reads through MiXCR, one entry per CDR3 protein. The sample lists more than 200,000 distinct CDR3 sequences, less than 40% occurring once. Samples came from axillary lymph nodes draining the breast cancer. The sequenced sample was axillary lymph node tissue. These receptors originate from a female donor with breast cancer. Some clones in this sample may be carry-over from other donors' samples.

A note on this clonotype: This clone may be a read error of a much larger clone one base away. The V and J genes are TRBV30 and TRBJ2-1; tentatively, D is TRBD2 (5 bases). Trimming took off 1 base at V and 5 bases at J, with 15 bases between the two ends. CDR3 length: 15 amino acids. CDR1 GTSNPN and CDR2 SVGIG come from the germline V gene (reference sequence). CDR3 nucleotides: TGTGCCTGGAGTGCATACAGCGGACTGCACAATGAGCAGTTCTTC. Protein: CAWSAYSGLHNEQFF.

Concerning this clonotype itself: Just one base apart from a much larger clone, this may be a read error. The CDR3 coding sequence is TGTGCCAGTGGGACAAAGCGGGACACTGGAGCTTTCTTT. Translated, it gives CASGTKRDTGAFF. V and J are TRBV2 and TRBJ1-1; tentatively, D is TRBD1 (6 bases). The CDR3 totals 13 residues. The germline gives CDR1 SNHLY, CDR2 FYNNEI.

There are many counts of this clonotype. CDR3 sequence (DNA): TGTGCCAGCAGCCAAGGGGGAGCGGAAATCTTCACAGATACGCAGTATTTT. It codes for CASSQGGAEIFTDTQYF. J is TRBJ2-3 and V is TRBV4-2; tentatively, D is TRBD2 (5 bases). There are 17 residues in the CDR3. Trimming stripped 1 base from V and 2 bases from J, with 16 bases between. The germline CDR1 and CDR2 sequences are LGHNA and YNFKEQ.

Concerning this clonotype: This may come from a read error, since a much larger clone is one base off. V and J are TRBV11-2 and TRBJ2-1; 7 nucleotides align to TRBD2. The CDR3 covers 15 residues. Per germline, CDR1 SGHAT and CDR2 FQNNGV. Trimming took 4 bases from V and 8 from J; bases not matched to a gene: 11. The CDR3 DNA follows: TGTGCCAGCAGCTGGCCCAGGACTAGTTGCCATGAGCAGTTCTTC. Protein sequence: CASSWPRTSCHEQFF.

This clonotype was observed at least ten times. A much larger clone lies a single base off, so this may be a read error. V gene TRBV20-1 combines with J gene TRBJ2-1; D perhaps matches TRBD1 (6 bases). CDR1 and CDR2 (germline): DFQATT, SNEGSKA (reference sequence). The CDR3 covers 14 residues. CDR3 protein: CSARDISSYTEQFF. CDR3 nucleotide sequence: TGCAGTGCCCGGGACATTAGCTCCTACACTGAGCAGTTCTTC.

The sample holds many counts of this clonotype. The V and J genes are TRBV6-1 and TRBJ1-6; D is perhaps TRBD1 (6 bases). V lost 7 bases and J lost 1, with 14 bases in between. This CDR3 comprises 16 residues. Germline CDR1 MNHNS, CDR2 SASEGT. The CDR3 DNA reads TGTGCCAGCATCGTACAACAGGGTTCCTATAATTCACCCCTCCACTTT. Its protein product is CASIVQQGSYNSPLHF.

In regard to this clonotype: A much larger clone differs by one base, so this may be a read error. In this CDR3 the conserved last residue, phenylalanine or tryptophan, is missing, so a read error is likely. The chain recombines TRBV3-1 with TRBJ2-1; 9 nucleotides align to TRBD2. CDR1 and CDR2 from the germline V gene are LGHDT and YNNKEL (reference sequence). V gave up 4 bases and J gave up 5 bases; unmatched junction bases: 3. The CDR3 loop spans 14 amino acids. In nucleotides, the CDR3 is TGTGCCAGCAGCCTTCTAGCGGGGAACAATGAGCAGTTCGTC. Translation: CASSLLAGNNEQFV.

About this clonotype itself: A much larger clone sits a single nucleotide away, making a read error possible. This chain uses TRBV6-6 with TRBJ2-7; 7 nucleotides line up with TRBD1. J gave up 3 bases and V 9 bases, and 17 bases lay outside the gene matches. CDR1 is MNHNY, CDR2 SVGAGI, per germline (reference sequence). The CDR3 is 16 residues long. The CDR3 protein is CASLEDNRGSVYEQYF. The CDR3 DNA is TGTGCCAGTCTCGAGGATAACAGGGGTTCTGTCTACGAGCAGTACTTC.

The chain joins TRBV6-1 to TRBJ1-6; D remains unclear. Germline V CDR1 and CDR2: MNHNS, SASEGT. Trimming pared 7 bases from V and 7 bases from J, leaving 20 bases between. This CDR3 is 16 amino acids long. CDR3 loop: CASTGLAGVRNSPLHF. CDR3 coding DNA: TGTGCCAGCACAGGCCTAGCGGGAGTAAGGAATTCACCCCTCCACTTT.

This clonotype has ten or more counts. The CDR3 sequence: CASRTLYSPLHF. In DNA form, the CDR3 reads TGTGCCAGCAGAACTCTTTATTCACCCCTCCACTTT. This sequence joins TRBV27 and TRBJ1-6, with no clear D. Deletions cut 6 bases from V and 8 bases from J, with 8 bases between. The germline CDR1 and CDR2 sequences are MNHEY and SMNVEV (reference sequence). This CDR3 spans 12 amino acids.

The sample holds many counts of this clonotype. The chain employs TRBV6-1 and TRBJ1-4; tentatively, D is TRBD1 (5 bases). V was trimmed by 4 bases and J by 3 bases, leaving 9 bases between them. The CDR3 is 14 residues long. CDR1 is MNHNS and CDR2 is SASEGT in the germline V gene. In DNA, the CDR3 is TGTGCCAGCAGTGTACAGGCCTCTAATGAAAAACTGTTTTTT. This codes for CASSVQASNEKLFF.

This clonotype was recorded a few times. This chain joins TRBV6-2 or TRBV6-3 and TRBJ1-2; 8 nucleotides match TRBD1. Germline lookup yields CDR1 MNHEY and CDR2 SVGEGT. The CDR3 totals 13 residues. V was clipped by 7 bases and J by 4 bases; unmatched bases: 5. CDR3 sequence: CASNRGDPYGYTF. For the CDR3, the DNA is TGTGCCAGCAACAGGGGGGATCCCTATGGCTACACCTTC.

This clonotype was counted ten times or more. V is TRBV27 and J is TRBJ1-6; 9 nucleotides align to TRBD1. Per the germline V gene, CDR1 is MNHEY and CDR2 is SMNVEV (reference sequence). The CDR3 is made up of 14 amino acids. V trimming: 8 bases; J trimming: 7 bases; junction bases outside the gene matches: 6. The CDR3 region has the DNA TGTGCCAGCGGTACAGGGGGCGCAAATTCACCCCTCCACTTT. Its translation: CASGTGGANSPLHF.

On this clonotype: This may arise from a read error, as a much more abundant clone is one base away. This is likely a read error, given that the CDR3 carries no conserved phenylalanine or tryptophan at its end. The chain links TRBV2 to TRBJ2-1; tentatively, D is TRBD2 (5 bases). Germline-derived CDR1 and CDR2 are SNHLY and FYNNEI. The CDR3 sequence is 15 residues long. The CDR3 nucleotides are TGTGCCGGCAGCTACCTGGGGAGTCGTTACAATGAGCAGTTCCTC. It translates to CAGSYLGSRYNEQFL.

Worth noting for this clonotype: This clone may be a read error of a much larger clone one base away. This chain joins TRBV7-8 and TRBJ1-1, with D maybe TRBD1 (5 bases). The length of the CDR3 is 13 residues. Germline V gene lookup returns CDR1 SGHVS and CDR2 FQNEAQ. This CDR3 is CASSSDTNTEASF. The DNA of the CDR3 is TGTGCCAGCAGCTCGGACACAAACACTGAAGCTTCCTTT.

This clonotype was seen at least ten times. J is TRBJ1-5 and V is TRBV19; TRBD1 is a possible D gene (6 bases). In germline, CDR1 is LNHDA, CDR2 SQIVND (reference sequence). V was cut by 6 bases and J by 7 bases, with 13 bases left in between. The CDR3 has 13 amino acids. The CDR3 reads CASRLRGRQPQHF. CDR3 coding DNA: TGTGCCAGTAGGCTCAGGGGCCGCCAGCCCCAGCATTTT.

Ten or more counts support this clonotype. The chain uses TRBV5-1 and TRBJ1-2; D unresolved. V gave up 4 bases and J gave up 4 bases, with 14 bases separating them. Germline CDR1 reads SGHRS; CDR2 reads YFSETQ. The CDR3 extends over 14 amino acids. The CDR3 region has the DNA TGCGCCAGCAGCGCCAGTACCATGGTCTATGGCTACACCTTC. Amino acids: CASSASTMVYGYTF.

As to this clonotype: The junction departs from germline at one end; a sequencing error may be responsible. The gene calls are TRBV18 and TRBJ1-4; possibly TRBD1 for D (6 bases). This CDR3 region has 14 residues. CDR1 and CDR2 (germline): KGHSH, LQKENI. CDR3: CASSRTATNEKLVF. The DNA for the CDR3 is TGTGCCAGCTCACGGACAGCAACTAATGAAAAACTGGTTTTT. Full variable domain (remainder filled in from reference TRBV18 and TRBJ1-4): NAGVMQNPRHLVRRRGQEARLRCSPMKGHSHVYWYRQLPEEGLKFMVYLQKENIIDESGMPKERFSAEFPKEGPSILRIQQVVRGDSAAYFCASSRTATNEKLVFGSGTQLSVL.

Ten or more counts support this clonotype. V and J are TRBV4-1 and TRBJ1-5; D perhaps matches TRBD1 (6 bases). Germline CDR1 is MGHRA and CDR2 is YSYEKL. Deletions cut 0 bases from V and 2 bases from J, with 11 bases between. The CDR3 runs to 16 residues. CDR3 DNA sequence: TGCGCCAGCAGCCAAGATGGGGGCTTCGGCAATCAGCCCCAGCATTTT. Amino acid sequence: CASSQDGGFGNQPQHF.

In its sample, this clonotype was seen once. The chain uses TRBV2 and TRBJ1-5; D may be TRBD1 (5 bases). The CDR3 is 13 residues long. The V end was cut by 5 bases, the J end by 3 bases, with 8 bases between. Germline V gives CDR1 SNHLY, CDR2 FYNNEI. The CDR3 nucleotides read TGTGCCAGCAGTAGCGGGGCCAATCAGCCCCAGCATTTT. As protein: CASSSGANQPQHF.

This sequence joins TRBV20-1 and TRBJ2-1; 12 nucleotides align to TRBD2. This CDR3 comprises 16 residues. The V and J ends lost 0 bases and 5 bases, in that order; junction bases with no gene match: 5. CDR1 is DFQATT, CDR2 SNEGSKA, per germline (reference sequence). CDR3 amino acids: CSARDPRLAGDNEQFF. CDR3 sequence (DNA): TGCAGTGCTAGAGATCCCCGACTAGCGGGGGACAATGAGCAGTTCTTC.

This clonotype was counted at least ten times. The chain recombines TRBV4-2 with TRBJ1-6, with 9 bases matching TRBD1. The CDR3 has 15 residues. Unmatched junction bases numbered 5, after V lost 1 base and J lost 10 bases. CDR1 is LGHNA, CDR2 YNFKEQ, per germline. In nucleotides, the CDR3 is TGTGCCAGCAGCCAAGTCGACAGGGGGGGATCACCCCTCCACTTT. It encodes CASSQVDRGGSPLHF.

The chain is built from TRBV11-3 and TRBJ2-4; the D is unclear. The CDR3 loop spans 13 amino acids. V lost 1 base and J lost 9, with 10 bases in between. The germline V gene has CDR1 SGHNT and CDR2 YENEEA. DNA for the CDR3: TGTGCCAGCAGCTTAGGACCTACTGCCATTCAGTACTTC. It codes for CASSLGPTAIQYF.

This clonotype occurred many times. J is TRBJ2-3 and V is TRBV25-1, with 14 bases fitting TRBD2. Unmatched junction bases numbered 7, after V lost 2 bases and J lost 3 bases. The CDR3 covers 18 residues. Germline V gene lookup returns CDR1 MGHDK and CDR2 SYGVNS. The DNA of the CDR3 is TGTGCCAGCAGTGAACACGTGACTAGCGGGAGGGGGACAGATACGCAGTATTTT. Its translation is CASSEHVTSGRGTDTQYF.

The sample holds many counts of this clonotype. The genes are TRBV10-3 and TRBJ1-2; D is uncertain. The CDR3 runs to 13 residues. Per the germline V gene, CDR1 is ENHRY and CDR2 is SYGVKD. V lost 5 bases, J lost 4 bases, and 11 bases lay in between. Here the CDR3 reads CAISIDGTYGYTF. The CDR3 DNA is TGTGCCATCAGTATAGACGGAACCTATGGCTACACCTTC.

This clonotype was seen ten or more times. The rearrangement uses TRBV10-2 and TRBJ2-1; 10 bases are shared with TRBD2. CDR1 is WSHSY and CDR2 is SAAADI in the germline V gene. CDR3 length equals 15 residues. V dropped 10 bases and J dropped 5; count of bases not matched to a gene: 11. CDR3 amino acids: CATEGGTSEDNEQFF. In DNA form, the CDR3 reads TGCGCCACCGAAGGGGGGACTAGCGAAGACAATGAGCAGTTCTTC.

This clonotype was counted ten times or more. V gene TRBV4-3 combines with J gene TRBJ2-5; D is unresolved. The V gene's germline CDR1 is LGHNA and CDR2 YSLEER. The CDR3 loop spans 13 amino acids. V lost 4 bases to trimming and J lost 5 bases, with 11 bases between them. The CDR3 coding sequence is TGCGCCAGCAGCCCTTTAGTGGGGGAGACCCAGTACTTC. It yields the protein CASSPLVGETQYF.

The chain uses TRBV4-2 and TRBJ1-1, with D perhaps matching TRBD1 (5 bases). CDR1 and CDR2 from the germline V gene are LGHNA and YNFKEQ. The V gene lost 0 bases and the J gene lost 2 bases, with 13 bases spanning the gap. The CDR3 consists of 16 residues. CDR3 loop: CASSQDTGGYNTEAFF. The CDR3 DNA sequence: TGTGCCAGCAGCCAAGACACGGGGGGATATAACACTGAAGCTTTCTTT.

Worth noting for this clonotype: The CDR3 does not end in the conserved phenylalanine or tryptophan, so this is likely a read error. This chain links TRBV7-9 with TRBJ1-2; TRBD1 matches at 7 bases. With 5 bases clipped from V and 6 bases from J, the junction kept 9 bases outside the gene matches. Germline values: CDR1 SEHNR, CDR2 FQNEAQ (reference sequence). The CDR3 totals 14 residues. CDR3: CASSPGQPSDGYTH. In DNA, the CDR3 is TGTGCCAGCAGCCCGGGACAGCCGTCTGATGGCTACACCCAC.

The chain is built from TRBV30 and TRBJ1-3; 8 nucleotides agree with TRBD1. Germline V gene data show CDR1 as GTSNPN and CDR2 as SVGIG (reference sequence). The CDR3 spans 17 residues. With V trimmed by 4 bases and J by 0 bases, 11 bases remained unmatched. CDR3 sequence: CAWNPGQGASSGNTIYF. The CDR3 DNA follows: TGTGCCTGGAACCCCGGACAGGGCGCTTCCTCTGGAAACACCATATATTTT.

This clonotype was seen ten or more times. A read error may produce the germline difference seen at one junction end. The chain carries TRBV20-1 and TRBJ2-5, with no clear D. Germline CDR1 and CDR2: DFQATT and SNEGSKA (reference sequence). CDR3 length: 11 amino acids. The CDR3: CSARSLETQSF. The CDR3, as DNA: TGCAGTGCTAGGTCTTTAGAGACCCAGTCCTTC.

The table lists this clonotype with many counts. The rearrangement joins TRBV19 to TRBJ1-5, with a possible D match to TRBD1 (5 bases). The V and J ends lost 7 bases and 2 bases respectively, with 15 bases between them. CDR1 LNHDA and CDR2 SQIVND come from the germline V gene (reference sequence). CDR3 size: 15 residues. CDR3 nucleotides: TGTGCCAGTAAGCCCTCGGGGGGGGGCAATCAGCCCCAGCATTTT. Its translation is CASKPSGGGNQPQHF.